This TCR beta chain stems from a study of shared clonotypes between healthy human individuals. Assay: immunoSEQ multiplex PCR; the TCRdb copy retains only in-frame clones and omits some. The sample records about 730,000 clones, roughly 72% being singletons. Trimming shortened V by 5 bases and J by 4 bases, and 9 bases separated the two germline ends. This CDR3 region has 13 residues. The V gene's germline CDR1 is MNHEY and CDR2 SVGAGI. This clone was detected once. What it binds is unknown. The study's findings and limits: Shared clonotypes across all four donors exceeded non-shared ones in generation probability. Naive CD4 clonotype sharing across a few donors was approximately 5.2%.

The receptor was derived from a woman aged 25-40 years in good health. This chain uses TRBV6-5 with TRBJ1-3; D is unresolved. Sequencing input: memory CD4+ T cells sorted from blood. Subset denoted: CD45RA-negative fraction. CDR3 amino acids: CASSGSEGNTIYF. The CDR3 nucleotides read TGTGCCAGCAGTGGGTCGGAAGGAAACACCATATATTTT.